Shown below are 20 T cell receptor beta chains from a single sample sequenced in a study of cytomegalovirus exposure and HLA in healthy donors (dated 2017 in TCRdb). The protocol used for the library was the immunoSEQ multiplex PCR assay. The multiplex PCR relied on a mix of 60 forward primers for TCR Vbeta segments and 13 reverse primers for TCR Jbeta segments. TCRdb mirrors the immuneACCESS table, restricted to in-frame sequences. Some clones are absent from its copies; in checked studies, under half trace to an unresolved V gene, and the reason for the others is unknown. The sample table lists approximately 120,000 clones, 70% to 80% of them with a count of one. The ten largest clonotypes hold approximately 2% of the sample. Material for sequencing was PBMCs. The receptor set was obtained from a man over 45 in good health and CMV-seronegative.

The chain carries TRBV11-3 and TRBJ2-7; TRBD2 agrees at 8 bases. The V segment lost 0 bases and the J segment 1 base; nucleotides outside the gene matches: 5. Germline V gene lookup returns CDR1 SGHNT and CDR2 YENEEA. The CDR3 sequence is 16 residues long. The CDR3, as DNA: TGTGCCAGCAGCTTAGATCCAGCGGGGGAGTCCTACGAGCAGTACGTC. Translation: CASSLDPAGESYEQYV.

The V call is TRBV5-1, the J call TRBJ1-2; a weak D match, TRBD1 (5 bases). CDR1 and CDR2 (germline): SGHRS, YFSETQ. The CDR3 runs 13 residues. The V and J ends lost 7 bases and 4 bases respectively, with 14 bases between them. The CDR3 loop is CASRLQDAYGYTF. The CDR3, as DNA: TGCGCCAGCCGATTACAGGACGCCTATGGCTACACCTTC. The full variable domain, rest sourced from reference TRBV5-1 and TRBJ1-2, is KAGVTQTPRYLIKTRGQQVTLSCSPISGHRSVSWYQQTPGQGLQFLFEYFSETQRNKGNFPGRFSGRQFSNSRSEMNVSTLELGDSALYLCASRLQDAYGYTFGSGTRLTVV.

The chain couples TRBV9 to TRBJ1-3; weak D call: TRBD1 (6 bases). The germline V and J ends were trimmed by 0 bases and 4 bases, with 14 bases remaining between them. Germline V gene data show CDR1 as SGDLS and CDR2 as YYNGEE. This CDR3 is built from 16 residues. CDR3 amino acids: CASSVGAQGTGNTIYF. The CDR3 DNA is TGTGCCAGCAGCGTAGGGGCACAGGGCACCGGAAACACCATATATTTT.

The chain has TRBV14 and TRBJ1-5; possibly TRBD1 for D (6 bases). Trimming stripped 2 bases from V and 10 bases from J, with 12 bases between. The germline V gene encodes CDR1 SGHDN and CDR2 FVKESK. The CDR3 runs to 13 residues. The CDR3 is CASSQNRVGPQHF. The CDR3 DNA follows: TGTGCCAGCAGCCAAAACAGGGTTGGCCCCCAGCATTTT. The whole variable domain, remainder taken from reference TRBV14 and TRBJ1-5, is EAGVTQFPSHSVIEKGQTVTLRCDPISGHDNLYWYRRVMGKEIKFLLHFVKESKQDESGMPNNRFLAERTGGTYSTLKVQPAELEDSGVYFCASSQNRVGPQHFGDGTRLSIL.

The CDR3 bases are TGCGCCAGCAGCGGTAGCCTGCGGGACACCGGGGAGCTGTTTTTT. Residues: CASSGSLRDTGELFF. The chain uses TRBV5-1 and TRBJ2-2; tentatively, D is TRBD2 (5 bases). Trimming pared 4 bases from V and 3 bases from J, leaving 13 bases between. The CDR3 runs to 15 residues. Per the germline V gene, CDR1 is SGHRS and CDR2 is YFSETQ.

This clone was picked up one time. This chain uses TRBV10-3 with TRBJ1-2; 10 nucleotides align to TRBD1. J lost 7 bases, V lost 5 bases, and 4 bases had no gene match. Germline V CDR1 and CDR2: ENHRY, SYGVKD. This CDR3 is built from 13 residues. The CDR3, as DNA: TGTGCCATCAGTACGGACAGGGGGGGTGGCTACACCTTC. This translates into CAISTDRGGGYTF.

V usage is TRBV29-1 and J usage is TRBJ2-1; D may be TRBD2 (5 bases). The germline V gene encodes CDR1 SQVTM and CDR2 ANQGSEA. There are 12 residues in the CDR3. With 6 bases removed from V and 5 bases from J, the gap between germline ends came to 11 bases. CDR3 region: CSVADGDNEQFF. CDR3 DNA sequence: TGCAGCGTAGCGGACGGAGACAATGAGCAGTTCTTC.

The chain couples TRBV7-9 to TRBJ1-4; no reliable D call. This CDR3 region has 14 residues. The V gene's germline CDR1 is SEHNR and CDR2 FQNEAQ (reference sequence). V gave up 8 bases and J gave up 0 bases, with 10 bases separating them. CDR3 bases: TGTGCCAGCCGACTGGCAGCAACTAATGAAAAACTGTTTTTT. Its protein product is CASRLAATNEKLFF.

This clone was detected only once. This chain connects TRBV15 to TRBJ2-7; TRBD1 matches at 7 bases. The CDR3 is made up of 15 amino acids. V lost 0 bases to trimming and J lost 3 bases; unmatched junction nucleotides: 5. CDR1 is LNHNV and CDR2 is YYDKDF in the germline V gene (reference sequence). This CDR3 reads CATSRDPDRIYEQYV. The CDR3 DNA sequence: TGTGCCACCAGCAGAGATCCGGACAGGATCTACGAGCAGTACGTC.

The V call is TRBV7-2, the J call TRBJ1-1, with 7 bases matching TRBD1. Trimming took 6 bases from V and 6 from J; bases not matched to a gene: 13. The CDR3 covers 15 residues. The V gene's germline CDR1 is SGHTA and CDR2 FQGNSA. The CDR3 reads CASSKTGWELAEAFF. The CDR3 DNA sequence: TGTGCCAGCAGTAAGACAGGGTGGGAGTTGGCTGAAGCTTTCTTT. Full variable domain (missing parts from reference TRBV7-2 and TRBJ1-1): GAGVSQSPSNKVTEKGKDVELRCDPISGHTALYWYRQSLGQGLEFLIYFQGNSAPDKSGLPSDRFSAERTGGSVSTLTIQRTQQEDSAVYLCASSKTGWELAEAFFGQGTRLTVV.

The chain carries TRBV5-5 and TRBJ2-2; TRBD2 might be the D (6 bases). V lost 0 bases, J lost 5 bases, and 11 bases lay in between. The CDR3 consists of 15 residues. CDR1 and CDR2 from the germline V gene are SGHKS and YYEKEE (reference sequence). The CDR3 sequence: CASSLVAGSTGELFF. Here the CDR3 DNA reads TGTGCCAGCAGCTTGGTGGCGGGGTCTACCGGGGAGCTGTTTTTT.

This clone was observed a few times. The chain has TRBV11-2 and TRBJ2-7, with 11 nucleotides matching TRBD1. This CDR3 spans 15 amino acids. Trimming at V came to 5 bases and at J to 9 bases, leaving 12 bases not matched to a gene. CDR1 is SGHAT and CDR2 is FQNNGV in the germline V gene. DNA of the CDR3: TGTGCCAGCAGCCCCCCTGGGACAGGGGGTGGAATGCAGTACTTC. It codes for CASSPPGTGGGMQYF.

This clone was recorded a few times. The chain uses TRBV4-3 and TRBJ2-3; 8 nucleotides match TRBD2. Germline V gene sequence: CDR1 LGHNA, CDR2 YSLEER. V lost 1 base to trimming and J lost 7 bases; unmatched junction nucleotides: 7. This CDR3 is 15 amino acids long. The CDR3 nucleotides read TGCGCCAGCAGCCAAGCGAGTAGCGGGGCTAATACGCAGTATTTT. Its translation is CASSQASSGANTQYF.

The V gene is TRBV6-5, the J gene TRBJ2-2; 9 positions agree with TRBD1. CDR3 length equals 14 residues. V lost 6 bases and J lost 4; bases outside the gene matches: 3. Germline V lookup: CDR1 MNHEY, CDR2 SVGAGI. The CDR3 here is CASRGTGITGELFF. Written as DNA, the CDR3 is TGTGCCAGCAGGGGGACAGGGATCACCGGGGAGCTGTTTTTT.

This chain links TRBV5-1 with TRBJ2-5, with D uncertain. Trimming left V 4 bases short and J 3 bases short, with 7 bases between. CDR1 SGHRS and CDR2 YFSETQ come from the germline V gene. This CDR3 contains 12 residues. In nucleotides, the CDR3 is TGCGCCAGCAGCCTCCCCGAAGAGACCCAGTACTTC. Amino acid sequence: CASSLPEETQYF.

This chain joins TRBV19 and TRBJ2-3; perhaps TRBD2 as D (6 bases). From germline, CDR1 is LNHDA and CDR2 SQIVND (reference sequence). V was clipped by 3 bases and J by 0 bases, with 13 bases between them. There are 16 residues in the CDR3. CDR3 region: CASSIVIAVSTDTQYF. The CDR3 bases are TGTGCCAGTAGTATTGTGATAGCGGTAAGCACAGATACGCAGTATTTT. The full variable domain, rest sourced from reference TRBV19 and TRBJ2-3, is DGGITQSPKYLFRKEGQNVTLSCEQNLNHDAMYWYRQDPGQGLRLIYYSQIVNDFQKGDIAEGYSVSREKKESFPLTVTSAQKNPTAFYLCASSIVIAVSTDTQYFGPGTRLTVL.

The CDR3 sequence is CASSPWAYGTEAFF. The CDR3 nucleotides read TGTGCCAGCAGCCCTTGGGCATATGGCACTGAAGCTTTCTTT. This rearrangement joins TRBV5-4 to TRBJ1-1, with D uncertain. Germline-derived CDR1 and CDR2 are SGHNT and YYREEE (reference sequence). V was pared by 4 bases and J by 4 bases, with 14 bases between. The CDR3 length is 14 residues. Full variable domain (outside the CDR3, taken from reference TRBV5-4 and TRBJ1-1): ETGVTQSPTHLIKTRGQQVTLRCSSQSGHNTVSWYQQALGQGPQFIFQYYREEENGRGNFPPRFSGLQFPNYSSELNVNALELDDSALYLCASSPWAYGTEAFFGQGTRLTVV.

This clone was seen a handful of times. V and J are TRBV29-1 and TRBJ2-3; TRBD1 might be the D (6 bases). Germline V lookup: CDR1 SQVTM, CDR2 ANQGSEA. V lost 4 bases to trimming and J lost 2 bases, with 10 bases between them. This CDR3 is built from 13 residues. The CDR3 spells CSVAGQVTDTQYF. CDR3 nucleotide sequence: TGCAGCGTTGCGGGACAAGTCACAGATACGCAGTATTTT.

On this clone: Distinct nucleotide sequences in the sample also encode this CDR3. The chain uses TRBV10-3 and TRBJ2-5, with a tentative D call TRBD2 (8 bases). The CDR3 consists of 16 residues. Trimming left V 6 bases short and J 4 bases short, with 21 bases between. Germline V gene lookup returns CDR1 ENHRY and CDR2 SYGVKD. Here the CDR3 reads CAISLQGSGGSETQYF. CDR3 in DNA: TGTGCCATCAGCTTACAGGGGTCGGGGGGGTCAGAGACCCAGTACTTC.

This clone was seen many times. The chain is built from TRBV6-5 and TRBJ1-4; maybe TRBD1 (5 bases). CDR1 is MNHEY, CDR2 SVGAGI, per germline. This CDR3 contains 15 residues. V lost 0 bases, J lost 5 bases, and 10 bases lay in between. The DNA for the CDR3 is TGTGCCAGCAGTTACTCACAGGCGCCGAATGAAAAACTGTTTTTT. It specifies CASSYSQAPNEKLFF.